This T cell receptor beta chain stems from a study of blood T cell repertoires in COVID-19 (dated by TCRdb to 2018 to 2020). About the study as a whole: Collaborator samples came from the United States, Italy and Spain and covered acute and convalescent phases of COVID-19. The prospective study material was composed of cDNA or gDNA derived from T cells, B-cell-depleted T cells, or PBMCs. Deeply sampled blood TCRbeta repertoires from subjects exposed to, actively infected with, or recovered from COVID-19 were included in the dataset. The repertoires were released in a freely available public database meant as a resource for research on the immune response to SARS-CoV-2. Samples were obtained from the ongoing ImmuneRACE study (first 160 participants) and from about 1,300 subjects provided by 6 global collaborators. The sample metadata nearly always contained a de-identified subject ID, COVID-19 status, age in years and sex. Where available, HLA class I and class II types were obtained from metadata supplied by the sample provider rather than from assay-based typing. Study-wide conclusions, independent of this receptor: How much clinical and demographic metadata was included differed by source and by participant, and the metadata was provided uncurated.

The germline V gene sets CDR1 to ENHRY and CDR2 to SYGVKD. Germline trimming: 2 bases from V, 7 bases from J; junction bases outside gene matches: 9. Including the terminal cysteine and phenylalanine, the CDR3 comprises 15 residues. The retained sequence is limited to the CDR3, 45 bases, with the frame set at the first base. A word on this clone: Its antigen has not been determined. No much larger clone is present one base from it, and per-base qualities are unavailable.

TCRbeta CDR3 regions were amplified from genomic DNA using the immunoSEQ Assay, a bias-controlled multiplex PCR. As for the authors' bioinformatics: Nucleated cell counts per sample were estimated from amplification of reference gene primers within the assay. To quantify the absolute abundance of each unique TCRbeta CDR3 rearrangement, sequence reads were collapsed and filtered. For each sample, productive Simpson clonality was calculated by taking the square root of Simpson's diversity index across productive rearrangements. TCRdb took over this immuneACCESS table, retaining in-frame rearrangements with V and J assigned. Such tables are incomplete; in checked studies, under half of the missing clones stem from an unresolved V gene, and the remainder is unexplained. Clonal size and the V and J genes are those of that table, whereas D and trimming came from the DNA. In all, the sample holds hundreds of thousands of clones, and 75% to 85% of those were seen once. The ten largest account for 1.3% of the sample.

One collaborating source in Seattle enrolled patients while the patients were actively infected and followed the patients over time throughout the course of disease. Whole blood was collected in K2EDTA tubes by collaborating institutions according to the institutions' own protocols. For TCRbeta analysis, collaborators shipped samples in one of three forms: frozen whole blood, isolated PBMCs, or DNA extracted from either of those sample types. Sequencing used peripheral blood. Recombination joined TRBV10-3 with TRBJ2-3; TRBD2 lines up with 7 middle nucleotides. The sequence came from a woman in her twenties or thirties with COVID-19, enrolled during active disease. The CDR3 corresponds to CAISEGGRPGHTQYF. In nucleotides, the sequence is TGTGCCATCAGTGAGGGCGGGAGACCGGGGCATACGCAGTATTTT.